The rows below give T cell receptor beta chains drawn from one sample of a study of blood T cell repertoires in COVID-19. The table came from immunoSEQ multiplex PCR; TCRdb's copy has only in-frame clones and leaves some out. The table lists more than 120,000 clones, 85% to 90% of them singletons, with roughly two fifths in the top ten. Sequencing was performed on peripheral blood. These receptors all stem from a man aged 50 to 60 who had recovered from COVID-19. CDR3s include the opening cysteine and the closing phenylalanine or tryptophan. The D gene is left open where the match is weak. Clone size is shown for a subset of rows, as once, few, many or a class of expanded clone.

j_gene	d_gene	abundance	v_gene	CDR3nt	CDR3aa
TRBJ1-3	-	-	TRBV3-1/TRBV3-2	TGTGCCAGCAGCCAAGGAGCAGGATCTGGAAACACCATATATTTT	CASSQGAGSGNTIYF
TRBJ1-1	-	-	TRBV19	TGTGCCAGTAAGGACCGGGGTGAAGCTTTCTTT	CASKDRGEAFF
TRBJ1-5	-	-	TRBV6-5	TGTGCCAGCAGTCGGGGGGATCGCAATCAGCCCCAGCATTTT	CASSRGDRNQPQHF
TRBJ2-5	TRBD2	-	TRBV5-4	TGTGCCGGTTCGTGGGGGGGTTACCGGGAGACCCAGTACTTC	CAGSWGGYRETQYF
TRBJ1-4	-	-	TRBV28	TGTGCCAGCAGTAAACAGGCAACTAATGAAAAACTGTTTTTT	CASSKQATNEKLFF
TRBJ2-7	TRBD1	few	TRBV29-1	TGCAGCGTTGTCCCTCGGACAGGGGGCTCCTACGAGCAGTACTTC	CSVVPRTGGSYEQYF
TRBJ1-4	-	-	TRBV4-1	TGCGCCAGCAGCCAAGAGGAGCGAATCACAACTAATGAAAAACTGTTTTTT	CASSQEERITTNEKLFF
TRBJ2-1	TRBD2	-	TRBV5-4	TGTGCCAGCAGCTTGGACGGCGGGGGCTACAATGAGCAGTTCTTC	CASSLDGGGYNEQFF
TRBJ1-2	-	few	TRBV15	TGTGCCACCAGCAGAGAAGGGGGCTATGGCTACACCTTC	CATSREGGYGYTF
TRBJ2-5	-	-	TRBV29-1	TGCAGCGCCCGGGTTGGGGGGTCGGCGGAGACCCAGTACTTC	CSARVGGSAETQYF
TRBJ1-2	-	-	TRBV6-2/TRBV6-3	TGTGCCAGCAGCACGCGCGAGACAGGTGTCTATGGCTACACCTTC	CASSTRETGVYGYTF
TRBJ1-3	TRBD1	once	TRBV7-2	TGTGCCAGCAGCTCCCCTCCCAGGACAGGGCGCTCTGGAAACACCATATATTTT	CASSSPPRTGRSGNTIYF
TRBJ1-1	-	-	TRBV7-9	TGTGCCAGCAACGAGGGATTGAACACTGAAGCTTTCTTT	CASNEGLNTEAFF
TRBJ2-7	-	-	TRBV5-5	TGTGCCAGCAGCTTAGGGGGCTACGAGCAGTACTTC	CASSLGGYEQYF
TRBJ2-3	TRBD2	-	TRBV27	TGTGCCAGCAGACCTTGGACTAGCGGGGTTTTTACAGATACGCAGTATTTT	CASRPWTSGVFTDTQYF
TRBJ2-1	TRBD1	-	TRBV7-6	TGTGCCAGCGCCTCTGACAGGGGGCGACGGGGCGCCTACAATGAGCAGTTCTTC	CASASDRGRRGAYNEQFF
TRBJ1-1	TRBD1	-	TRBV7-6	TGTGCCAGCAGCTTATCCCTAGGGGGCATCTTCGGGACTGAAGCTTTCTTT	CASSLSLGGIFGTEAFF
TRBJ2-5	TRBD2	once	TRBV13	TGTGCCAGCAGCTTAACGGGACTAGCGGGGGGGCCGGAGACCCAGTACTTC	CASSLTGLAGGPETQYF
TRBJ1-5	-	-	TRBV30	TGTGCCTGGAGTGGTGAGGAGGGTCAGCCCCAGCATTTT	CAWSGEEGQPQHF
TRBJ1-2	-	few	TRBV6-5	TGTGCCAGCAGTTACACAACACTAGGGAGCGATGGCTACACCTTC	CASSYTTLGSDGYTF
TRBJ1-2	-	-	TRBV6-2/TRBV6-3	TGTGCCAGCAGTTCCACCGGGTATTATGGCTACACCTTC	CASSSTGYYGYTF
TRBJ1-4	TRBD1	-	TRBV15	TGTGCCACCAGCAGAGATTTCGGGACAGTTTATGAAAAACTGTTTTTT	CATSRDFGTVYEKLFF
TRBJ1-5	-	-	TRBV4-3	TGCGCCAGCAGCCAAACTTCAACTAAATTTAAGCCATTCGGGGGCAATCAGCCCCAGCATTTT	CASSQTSTKFKPFGGNQPQHF
TRBJ2-7	-	-	TRBV2	TGTGCCATATTAGCCGGGGGGCCCTACGAGCAGTACTTC	CAILAGGPYEQYF
TRBJ1-2	TRBD1	-	TRBV2	TGTGCCAGCAAGACAGGGGGCGGCGGTGGCTACACCTTC	CASKTGGGGGYTF
TRBJ1-4	TRBD1	few	TRBV2	TGTGCCAGTGAACAGGGGATAGGTGAAAAACTGTTTTTT	CASEQGIGEKLFF
TRBJ2-3	-	-	TRBV29-1	TGCAGCGTTGAATTAGGCAGGAGGGCAGATACGCAGTATTTT	CSVELGRRADTQYF
TRBJ1-2	TRBD1	-	TRBV6-2/TRBV6-3	TGTGCCAGCAGTTACTCCGACAGGGTGTATGGCTACACCTTC	CASSYSDRVYGYTF
TRBJ2-7	TRBD2	-	TRBV5-6	TGTGCCAGCAGCTTGTCAGCGGGGGGACCTTACGAGCAGTACTTC	CASSLSAGGPYEQYF
TRBJ1-1	TRBD1	-	TRBV23-1	TGCGCCAGCAGCGTTGACAGGGGGTGGTCGGGCACTGAAGCTTTCTTT	CASSVDRGWSGTEAFF
TRBJ2-7	-	-	TRBV6-1	TGTGCCAGCAGTGAACGAGGGTCGAGTGACGAGCAGTACTTC	CASSERGSSDEQYF
TRBJ1-5	TRBD1	once	TRBV18	TGTGCCAGCTCACCAAAGGCCAGGGGGCCGGTGGGCAATCAGCCCCAGCATTTT	CASSPKARGPVGNQPQHF
TRBJ2-1	-	-	TRBV29-1	TGCAGCGTTCGGCAGGGAAGTTACAATGAGCAGTTCTTC	CSVRQGSYNEQFF
TRBJ1-1	-	-	TRBV5-8	TGTGCCAGCAGCAAACAGGCGAACACTGAAGCTTTCTTT	CASSKQANTEAFF
TRBJ2-5	-	-	TRBV28	TGTGCCAGTCTAGGGGAAATCTGGGAGACCCAGTACTTC	CASLGEIWETQYF
TRBJ1-4	TRBD1	-	TRBV29-1	TGCAGCGTTGAAGAGGGACAGGGTTTTGAAAAACTGTTTTTT	CSVEEGQGFEKLFF
TRBJ1-3	TRBD1	-	TRBV19	TGTGCCTCGGTCAGGGGGCAAACTGGAAACACCATATATTTT	CASVRGQTGNTIYF
TRBJ1-2	-	-	TRBV7-8	TGTGCCAGCAGCTCAGGACAGAACTATGGCTACACCTTC	CASSSGQNYGYTF
TRBJ2-3	TRBD2	once	TRBV7-9	TGTGCCAGCAGCTCCGCGGGGGCAGATACGCAGTATTTT	CASSSAGADTQYF
TRBJ2-1	TRBD2	-	TRBV6-1	TGTGCCAGCAGTGAAGCCCCCGGGACTAGCGGGGGGATTGGGCAGTTCTTC	CASSEAPGTSGGIGQFF
TRBJ1-1	-	-	TRBV7-9	TGTGCCAGCAGAGACAGTCTATCCACTGAAGCTTTCTTT	CASRDSLSTEAFF
TRBJ2-1	TRBD2	-	TRBV29-1	TGCAGCGCCGCACTAGCGGGGCGGGGTGAGCAGTTCTTC	CSAALAGRGEQFF
TRBJ2-3	TRBD2	-	TRBV30	TGTGCCTGGAGTAGGGGACTAGCGGAAGATACGCAGTATTTT	CAWSRGLAEDTQYF
TRBJ1-3	-	-	TRBV15	TGTGCCACCAGCAGAGATCTGGAGAACCCCTTTTCGGGAGGAAACACCATATATTTT	CATSRDLENPFSGGNTIYF
TRBJ1-2	TRBD1	-	TRBV5-8	TGTGCCAGCAGCTTGCTCGACAGGGGAAGAGGTGGCTACACCTTC	CASSLLDRGRGGYTF
TRBJ1-5	TRBD1	-	TRBV15	TGTGCCACCAGCAGTCCGGGACAGGGGCCAAATCAGCCCCAGCATTTT	CATSSPGQGPNQPQHF
TRBJ1-4	-	-	TRBV5-6	TGTGCCAGCAGCTCGGGGTTGGTAAATGAAAAACTGTTTTTT	CASSSGLVNEKLFF
TRBJ1-2	-	-	TRBV7-2	TGTGCCAGCAGCTTAGTGAGGTTTGCAGGGCACTACACCTTC	CASSLVRFAGHYTF
TRBJ2-3	TRBD2	-	TRBV20-1	TGCAGTGCTAGTCACCCCCAGCGGGGAGGAGATACGCAGTATTTT	CSASHPQRGGDTQYF
TRBJ2-3	-	few	TRBV7-7	TGTGCTAGCAGCCCAACGGGGCGGGGAAGCACAGATACGCAGTATTTT	CASSPTGRGSTDTQYF
TRBJ1-1	-	-	TRBV19	TGTGCCAGTAGTATAAACAGGGACACTGAAGCTTTCTTT	CASSINRDTEAFF
TRBJ1-2	-	-	TRBV2	TGTGCCAGCAGTGGTTCGCCTTTGACACCTTCTTACTATGGCTACACCTTC	CASSGSPLTPSYYGYTF
TRBJ1-2	TRBD1	once	TRBV5-1	TGCGCCAGCAGCTTGGACGGCAGGGGGTTGTATGGCTACACCTTC	CASSLDGRGLYGYTF
TRBJ2-1	-	-	TRBV3-1/TRBV3-2	TGTGCCAGCAGCCAAGATGCGGGGCGCTACAATGAGCAGTTCTTC	CASSQDAGRYNEQFF
TRBJ2-5	-	-	TRBV10-3	TGTGCCACCGCGCACGGAAATCTTGGACACTACCAAGAGACCCAGTACTTC	CATAHGNLGHYQETQYF
TRBJ2-5	TRBD1	-	TRBV27	TGTGCCAGCAGTCCCCAACCGACAGGGTCGGTGGAGACCCAGTACTTC	CASSPQPTGSVETQYF
TRBJ1-6	TRBD1	-	TRBV5-1	TGCGCCAGCAGCCCCGATGGACAGGGGGGACCCCTCCACTTT	CASSPDGQGGPLHF
TRBJ2-2	-	-	TRBV7-3	TGTGCCAGCAGCCCCGGTCTTTTCACCGGGGAGCTGTTTTTT	CASSPGLFTGELFF